This T cell receptor beta chain was found in a study of patients with pleural tuberculosis (dated by TCRdb to the mid-2010s). This clonotype was recorded many times. There is no known antigen for this receptor. It has no much larger one-base neighbor in the sample; base qualities were not kept. The sequencing machine was an Illumina Genome Analyzer IIx. TCRdb handled the public reads itself, with Q25 trimming in fastp and clone calling in MiXCR, and kept productive beta chains. Entries are consolidated by CDR3 protein sequence, retaining the most common genes and DNA. The sample data list 45,000 to 60,000 distinct CDR3 sequences, and 5.5% to 8% of these were observed just once. The top ten hold about a sixth of the sample. Spanning cysteine to phenylalanine, the CDR3 consists of 16 amino acids. The CDR3 DNA has 48 bases and is translated from base 1. For CDR1 and CDR2, the germline V gene lists LGHNA and YNFKEQ. Cut back by 4 bases and 9 bases, the V and J ends lie 19 bases apart.

The receptor comes from a human donor with pleural tuberculosis. The chain employs TRBV4-2 and TRBJ1-6; TRBD1 is a possible D gene, resting on 5 matching bases. The CDR3 here reads CASSPGPPRVGSPLHF. DNA sequence: TGTGCCAGCAGCCCGGGACCACCCCGCGTGGGTTCACCCCTCCACTTT.